Listed here are 30 T cell receptor beta chains from one sample, sequenced in a study of cytomegalovirus exposure and HLA in healthy donors. Primers: 60 Vbeta forward and 13 Jbeta reverse. Clones were sequenced by immunoSEQ multiplex PCR, and TCRdb holds only the in-frame ones, with some missing. Of 120,000 or so clones listed, over 60% are singletons. The sequencing sample was made of PBMCs. The source is a middle-aged woman in good health and CMV-seropositive.

The V gene is TRBV13, the J gene TRBJ1-2; a possible D gene is TRBD1 (5 bases). V was pared by 2 bases and J by 8 bases, with 21 bases between. The germline gives CDR1 PRHDT, CDR2 FYEKMQ (reference sequence). The CDR3 has 16 amino acids. In nucleotides, the CDR3 is TGTGCCAGCAGCTTAAGCTGGGGGGGGTTTGAGTGGGGCTACACCTTC. Its translation: CASSLSWGGFEWGYTF.

The chain couples TRBV5-6 to TRBJ1-2; 7 positions agree with TRBD1. V dropped 0 bases and J dropped 2; count of bases not matched to a gene: 7. Per germline, CDR1 SGHDT and CDR2 YYEEEE. The CDR3 consists of 16 residues. In DNA form, the CDR3 reads TGTGCCAGCAGCTTGGGAACCGAGGGACAGAACTATGGCTACACCTTC. Encoded protein: CASSLGTEGQNYGYTF.

Only a few counts were recorded for this clone. The chain uses TRBV7-8 and TRBJ1-1; D gene unclear. Germline V gene lookup returns CDR1 SGHVS and CDR2 FQNEAQ. CDR3 length: 15 residues. Trimming cost V 1 base and J 0 bases, with 9 bases left between them. CDR3 region: CASSLVGPVNTEAFF. CDR3 DNA sequence: TGTGCCAGCAGCTTAGTGGGCCCGGTGAACACTGAAGCTTTCTTT.

This clone was observed a handful of times. The chain joins TRBV6-1 to TRBJ1-4, with 8 bases that match TRBD1. The CDR3 loop spans 15 amino acids. Trimming took 5 bases from V and 7 from J; bases not matched to a gene: 9. CDR1 and CDR2 (germline): MNHNS, SASEGT. For the CDR3, the DNA is TGTGCCAGCAGTCTACCCAGGGGGCTCAGTGAAAAACTGTTTTTT. Its translation: CASSLPRGLSEKLFF.

The V call is TRBV18, the J call TRBJ1-1; TRBD1 matches at 7 bases. In germline, CDR1 is KGHSH, CDR2 LQKENI. V gave up 0 bases and J gave up 7 bases; unmatched junction bases: 5. The CDR3 extends over 14 amino acids. CDR3 protein: CASSPPGQASEAFF. Here the CDR3 DNA reads TGTGCCAGCTCACCACCCGGACAGGCTAGTGAAGCTTTCTTT. The full variable domain, completed using reference TRBV18 and TRBJ1-1, is NAGVMQNPRHLVRRRGQEARLRCSPMKGHSHVYWYRQLPEEGLKFMVYLQKENIIDESGMPKERFSAEFPKEGPSILRIQQVVRGDSAAYFCASSPPGQASEAFFGQGTRLTVV.

This clone was picked up a small number of times. V and J are TRBV5-6 and TRBJ1-1, with D uncertain. CDR3 length: 13 residues. Per the germline V gene, CDR1 is SGHDT and CDR2 is YYEEEE. V gave up 3 bases and J gave up 7 bases, with 13 bases separating them. The DNA of the CDR3 is TGTGCCAGCAGCTCCGGGGTCCAAGTTGAAGCTTTCTTT. This gives the protein CASSSGVQVEAFF.

V gene TRBV11-2 combines with J gene TRBJ2-5; 9 positions agree with TRBD1. J gave up 5 bases and V 1 base, and 5 bases lay outside the gene matches. From germline, CDR1 is SGHAT and CDR2 FQNNGV. The length of the CDR3 is 15 residues. CDR3 region: CASSLAWTGVETQYF. The CDR3 nucleotides are TGTGCCAGCAGCTTAGCATGGACAGGGGTCGAGACCCAGTACTTC.

J is TRBJ2-3 and V is TRBV5-1; 9 nucleotides align to TRBD1. The CDR3 length is 15 residues. J was trimmed by 5 bases and V by 4 bases; bases with no gene match: 8. Germline CDR1 is SGHRS and CDR2 is YFSETQ. The CDR3 DNA is TGCGCCAGCAGCCGCGCCGGGACAGGGAAAGATACGCAGTATTTT. Protein: CASSRAGTGKDTQYF.

There are a few counts of this clone. The gene calls are TRBV7-6 and TRBJ2-1, with TRBD2 as a possible D gene (5 bases). V was cut by 4 bases and J by 10 bases, with 11 bases left in between. CDR1 and CDR2 (germline): SGHVS, FNYEAQ. The CDR3 contains 12 residues. CDR3 amino acids: CASSSGGREQFF. CDR3 bases: TGTGCCAGCAGCTCCGGAGGAAGGGAGCAGTTCTTC. The whole variable domain, filled in from reference TRBV7-6 and TRBJ2-1, reads GAGVSQSPRYKVTKRGQDVALRCDPISGHVSLYWYRQALGQGPEFLTYFNYEAQQDKSGLPNDRFSAERPEGSISTLTIQRTEQRDSAMYRCASSSGGREQFFGPGTRLTVL.

CDR3 DNA sequence: TGTGCCAGCAGTTTCTGGAGACAGGGGCGGAATGAGCAGTTCTTC. Its protein is CASSFWRQGRNEQFF. This sequence joins TRBV28 and TRBJ2-1, with TRBD1 matching 8 bases. The V and J ends lost 3 bases and 7 bases, in that order; junction bases with no gene match: 8. CDR3 length equals 15 residues. CDR1 MDHEN and CDR2 SYDVKM come from the germline V gene.

The table lists this clone with a few counts. V gene TRBV4-2 combines with J gene TRBJ1-1, with D perhaps matching TRBD1 (5 bases). Germline CDR1 is LGHNA and CDR2 is YNFKEQ. The CDR3 has 14 residues. Trimming removed 0 bases from V and 4 bases from J, with 9 bases in between. Written as DNA, the CDR3 is TGTGCCAGCAGCCAAGATCAGGGTAGCACTGAAGCTTTCTTT. The encoded protein is CASSQDQGSTEAFF.

V gene TRBV6-6 combines with J gene TRBJ1-1; D is undetermined. Germline CDR1 MNHNY, CDR2 SVGAGI (reference sequence). V dropped 6 bases and J dropped 4 bases, with 12 bases sitting between them. The CDR3 extends over 13 amino acids. The CDR3 coding sequence is TGTGCCAGCAGACTTCGCTACCCCACTGAAGCTTTCTTT. It translates to CASRLRYPTEAFF.

This chain links TRBV6-5 with TRBJ1-2; 10 bases fit TRBD1. Germline lookup yields CDR1 MNHEY and CDR2 SVGAGI. V trimming: 6 bases; J trimming: 0 bases; junction bases outside the gene matches: 4. The CDR3 sequence is 15 residues long. CDR3 in amino acids: CASSRDRGANYGYTF. The CDR3 nucleotides read TGTGCCAGCAGCCGGGACAGGGGCGCTAACTATGGCTACACCTTC.

The rearrangement links TRBV19 to TRBJ1-2; D ambiguous. Trimming stripped 4 bases from V and 6 bases from J, with 6 bases between. The CDR3 is 11 residues long. CDR1 is LNHDA, CDR2 SQIVND, per germline (reference sequence). In nucleotides, the CDR3 is TGTGCCAGTAGTAAGGAGGATGGCTACACCTTC. This translates into CASSKEDGYTF. The complete variable domain, with remaining parts taken from reference TRBV19 and TRBJ1-2, reads DGGITQSPKYLFRKEGQNVTLSCEQNLNHDAMYWYRQDPGQGLRLIYYSQIVNDFQKGDIAEGYSVSREKKESFPLTVTSAQKNPTAFYLCASSKEDGYTFGSGTRLTVV.

This clone was observed a handful of times. The chain joins TRBV6-1 to TRBJ1-1; 7 bases match TRBD1. There are 14 residues in the CDR3. The ends lost 4 bases at V and 4 bases at J; junction bases unmatched: 6. The germline V gene has CDR1 MNHNS and CDR2 SASEGT. The CDR3 protein is CASSGRQGSTEAFF. DNA of the CDR3: TGTGCCAGCAGTGGGAGACAGGGAAGCACTGAAGCTTTCTTT.

J is TRBJ2-5 and V is TRBV9; 10 bases line up with TRBD2. This CDR3 is built from 16 residues. In germline, CDR1 is SGDLS, CDR2 YYNGEE. V trimming: 0 bases; J trimming: 4 bases; junction bases outside the gene matches: 6. This chain's CDR3 is CASSVAASGSSETQYF. CDR3 DNA sequence: TGTGCCAGCAGCGTAGCTGCTAGCGGGAGTTCAGAGACCCAGTACTTC.

The chain combines TRBV7-2 with TRBJ1-1; D uncertain. Trimming left V 1 base short and J 1 base short, with 7 bases between. Germline V lookup: CDR1 SGHTA, CDR2 FQGNSA. The CDR3 is 14 amino acids. Written as DNA, the CDR3 is TGTGCCAGCAGCTTAGTAACTCAGAACACTGAAGCTTTCTTT. Translated: CASSLVTQNTEAFF.

This clone showed up just a few times. The CDR3 DNA sequence: TGTGCCAGCAGCCCACCGGGTACCCAAGAGACCCAGTACTTC. Encoded protein: CASSPPGTQETQYF. The J gene is TRBJ2-5, the V gene TRBV7-9; D not resolved. The CDR3 contains 14 residues. CDR1 SEHNR and CDR2 FQNEAQ come from the germline V gene (reference sequence). Deletions cut 5 bases from V and 1 base from J, with 11 bases between.

The genes are TRBV7-6 and TRBJ2-7, with TRBD1 matching over 10 bases. CDR1 is SGHVS, CDR2 FNYEAQ, per germline. Trimming removed 0 bases from V and 3 bases from J; junction bases left unmatched: 2. There are 15 residues in the CDR3. As DNA, the CDR3 is TGTGCCAGCAGCTTAGCTAGGGACAGGGGCTACGAGCAGTACTTC. Translating it yields CASSLARDRGYEQYF.

This chain's CDR3 is CASSSDGTSGSYEQYF. In DNA, the CDR3 is TGTGCCAGCAGCTCGGACGGGACTAGCGGGAGCTACGAGCAGTACTTC. The gene calls are TRBV5-8 and TRBJ2-7; 14 bases are a match to TRBD2. Trimming cost V 3 bases and J 3 bases; bases outside gene matches: 5. Germline CDR1 and CDR2: SGHTS and YDEGEE. The CDR3 contains 16 residues.

This clone has more than one count but fewer than ten. CDR3 amino acids: CASSMDRGRTGELFF. The CDR3 nucleotides read TGCGCCAGCAGTATGGACAGGGGGAGGACCGGGGAGCTGTTTTTT. The chain links TRBV10-1 to TRBJ2-2, with TRBD1 matching over 10 bases. This CDR3 contains 15 residues. Trimming removed 5 bases from V and 5 bases from J; junction bases left unmatched: 5. Germline-derived CDR1 and CDR2 are WNHNN and SYGVQD (reference sequence).

This rearrangement joins TRBV2 to TRBJ2-5, with D perhaps matching TRBD1 (6 bases). V gave up 6 bases and J gave up 2 bases, with 10 bases separating them. Per the germline V gene, CDR1 is SNHLY and CDR2 is FYNNEI. The CDR3 runs to 13 residues. The CDR3 region has the DNA TGTGCCAGCAGCGGACAGACACAAGAGACCCAGTACTTC. Amino acids: CASSGQTQETQYF.

This clone has just a few counts. The chain employs TRBV5-4 and TRBJ2-2; D might be TRBD1 (6 bases). Germline assignment: CDR1 SGHNT and CDR2 YYREEE (reference sequence). This CDR3 spans 16 amino acids. Trimming shortened V by 2 bases and J by 5 bases, and 16 bases separated the two germline ends. CDR3 nucleotide sequence: TGTGCCAGCAGCTTAGGGGGACGGGGCGCGACCGGGGAGCTGTTTTTT. Encoded protein: CASSLGGRGATGELFF.

The V call is TRBV27, the J call TRBJ2-1; 12 nucleotides line up with TRBD2. In germline, CDR1 is MNHEY, CDR2 SMNVEV (reference sequence). Germline trimming cut 3 bases from V and 10 bases from J; bases unmatched to any gene: 10. The CDR3 sequence is 16 residues long. The CDR3 DNA is TGTGCCAGCAGTTTGGCTAGCGGGGGGGTGGGGCTCGAGCAGTTCTTC. It encodes CASSLASGGVGLEQFF.

The chain combines TRBV29-1 with TRBJ1-3; 8 nucleotides line up with TRBD1. CDR3 length: 14 residues. Germline V lookup: CDR1 SQVTM, CDR2 ANQGSEA. After removal of 6 bases from V and 0 bases from J, the junction contained 4 bases not matched to a gene. This chain's CDR3 is CSVLTGVSGNTIYF. The CDR3 DNA follows: TGCAGCGTATTGACAGGGGTCTCTGGAAACACCATATATTTT.

The gene calls are TRBV5-4 and TRBJ1-4; 7 bases map to TRBD1. From germline, CDR1 is SGHNT and CDR2 YYREEE (reference sequence). Trimming cost V 2 bases and J 10 bases; bases outside gene matches: 23. The CDR3 covers 19 residues. Here the CDR3 reads CASSFRDSTPPIALTKLFF. As DNA, the CDR3 is TGTGCCAGCAGCTTTCGGGACAGTACACCACCAATCGCGTTGACAAAACTGTTTTTT.

A word on this clone: Its ends do not fully match the called genes, so a read error is possible. This chain uses TRBV28 with TRBJ2-1, with 11 bases identical to TRBD2. Germline V CDR1 and CDR2: MDHEN, SYDVKM. The CDR3 extends over 15 amino acids. The CDR3 DNA reads TGTGCCAGCAGTAAGACTAGCGGGGCTTACACTGAGCAGTTCTTC. Its protein product is CASSKTSGAYTEQFF.

This clone appeared a few times. This rearrangement joins TRBV12-2 to TRBJ2-1; TRBD2, as called in the table, went unchecked against the DNA. TRBV12-2 is classified as a pseudogene. CDR3 length equals 17 residues. CDR3 protein: CASRLLYCGRTRNEQFF. The CDR3 bases are TGTGCAAGTCGCTTGCTATACTGCGGGAGAACCCGCAATGAGCAGTTCTTC.

This clone was recorded a few times. Germline is not matched at one junction end, which may reflect a read error. This chain uses TRBV29-1 with TRBJ2-3; a weak D match, TRBD1 (6 bases). Per germline, CDR1 SQVTM and CDR2 ANQGSEA. The CDR3 loop spans 14 amino acids. CDR3 sequence: CIVQGCGSTDTQYF. The CDR3 bases are TGCATCGTTCAGGGGTGCGGCAGCACAGATACGCAGTATTTT.

V and J are TRBV5-1 and TRBJ1-3; 8 nucleotides match TRBD1. The V gene end was trimmed by 4 bases and the J gene end by 1 base; junction bases not matched to a gene: 4. From germline, CDR1 is SGHRS and CDR2 YFSETQ. The CDR3 has 15 residues. CDR3 loop: CASSSRQGSGNTIYF. CDR3 nucleotide sequence: TGCGCCAGCAGCAGCCGACAGGGGTCTGGAAACACCATATATTTT.